The 12 T cell receptor beta chains reported below all come from one sample, sequenced in a study of beta chain features in type 1 diabetes. Every isolated RNA sample was fully reverse transcribed, so sequencing captured expressed TCRB transcripts. The data were produced by immunoSEQ multiplex PCR, yet TCRdb's version contains in-frame clones alone and is incomplete. The repertoire holds some 44,000 clones, roughly 50% seen once, with over 0.2% in the top ten. Sequenced input: stem cell memory CD4+ T cells from blood. These receptors were collected from a young woman in good health.

The J gene is TRBJ1-1, the V gene TRBV28, with TRBD1 matching 7 bases. The CDR3 runs 14 residues. V was pared by 3 bases and J by 5 bases, with 6 bases of the junction left unmatched. The germline V gene encodes CDR1 MDHEN and CDR2 SYDVKM. CDR3 sequence reads: CASSLYTGVTEAFF. DNA for the CDR3: TGTGCCAGCAGTTTGTACACAGGGGTGACTGAAGCTTTCTTT.

This clone was seen more than once but under ten times. This rearrangement joins TRBV9 to TRBJ2-3; D possibly corresponds to TRBD1 (5 bases). This CDR3 region has 15 residues. Looked up from germline, CDR1 is SGDLS and CDR2 is YYNGEE. V lost 4 bases, J lost 1 base, and 13 bases lay in between. CDR3 DNA: TGTGCCAGCAGCACGACAGACCTCGGCACAGATACGCAGTATTTT. This encodes CASSTTDLGTDTQYF.

The rearrangement uses TRBV11-2 and TRBJ2-4; the match to TRBD1 covers 9 bases. CDR1 SGHAT and CDR2 FQNNGV come from the germline V gene. This CDR3 region has 15 residues. J was trimmed by 8 bases and V by 1 base; bases with no gene match: 6. CDR3 in DNA: TGTGCCAGCAGCTTAGGATGGGACAGGGAGGACATTCAGTACTTC. Translated, it gives CASSLGWDREDIQYF.

This clone was seen only a few times. This chain joins TRBV11-2 and TRBJ2-5, with 10 nucleotides matching TRBD1. The CDR3 runs 15 residues. Germline trimming cut 5 bases from V and 5 bases from J; bases unmatched to any gene: 8. Germline V gene data show CDR1 as SGHAT and CDR2 as FQNNGV. CDR3 residues: CASSPQTGGVETQYF. CDR3 DNA: TGTGCCAGCAGCCCACAGACAGGGGGCGTGGAGACCCAGTACTTC.

The chain employs TRBV28 and TRBJ2-4; tentatively, D is TRBD1 (6 bases). Trimming shortened V by 5 bases and J by 1 base, and 9 bases separated the two germline ends. CDR3 length: 14 residues. CDR1 and CDR2 (germline): MDHEN, SYDVKM. The CDR3 loop reads CASSTQGAKNIQYF. In nucleotides, the CDR3 is TGTGCCAGCAGTACTCAGGGGGCCAAAAACATTCAGTACTTC. Full variable domain (rest looked up from reference TRBV28 and TRBJ2-4): DVKVTQSSRYLVKRTGEKVFLECVQDMDHENMFWYRQDPGLGLRLIYFSYDVKMKEKGDIPEGYSVSREKKERFSLILESASTNQTSMYLCASSTQGAKNIQYFGAGTRLSVL.

The chain links TRBV9 to TRBJ2-5, with 12 bases fitting TRBD2. The better agreement between TRBJ2-7 and the DNA end casts doubt on the J call. Per the germline V gene, CDR1 is SGDLS and CDR2 is YYNGEE. CDR3 length equals 15 residues. CDR3 region: CASSVGTSGTYEQYF. CDR3 bases: TGTGCCAGCAGCGTAGGGACTAGCGGGACCTACGAGCAGTACTTC.

This chain connects TRBV4-1 to TRBJ2-3; perhaps TRBD1 as D (6 bases). Trimming took off 1 base at V and 4 bases at J, with 12 bases between the two ends. Per the germline V gene, CDR1 is MGHRA and CDR2 is YSYEKL. This CDR3 is 15 amino acids long. CDR3 bases: TGCGCCAGCAGCCAAGTAGCGACAGGAGCAGATACGCAGTATTTT. Residues: CASSQVATGADTQYF.

This clone was counted only a few times. This chain uses TRBV11-2 with TRBJ2-5; 7 bases are shared with TRBD2. This CDR3 is 15 amino acids long. Germline CDR1 is SGHAT and CDR2 is FQNNGV. Trimming cost V 1 base and J 2 bases; bases outside gene matches: 4. The CDR3: CASSLVGTIQETQYF. The CDR3 nucleotides read TGTGCCAGCAGCTTAGTTGGGACTATACAAGAGACCCAGTACTTC.

This chain joins TRBV28 and TRBJ1-4; TRBD1 agrees at 9 bases. CDR1 is MDHEN, CDR2 SYDVKM, per germline. The CDR3 sequence is 16 residues long. V was pared by 6 bases and J by 5 bases, with 10 bases of the junction left unmatched. This chain's CDR3 is CASSTTGGDLNEKLFF. The DNA of the CDR3 is TGTGCCAGCAGCACCACAGGGGGCGATTTGAATGAAAAACTGTTTTTT. Together with reference TRBV28 and TRBJ1-4, the CDR3 gives the full variable domain: DVKVTQSSRYLVKRTGEKVFLECVQDMDHENMFWYRQDPGLGLRLIYFSYDVKMKEKGDIPEGYSVSREKKERFSLILESASTNQTSMYLCASSTTGGDLNEKLFFGSGTQLSVL.

Here the CDR3 DNA reads TGTGCCAGCAGTCAATCGGGGGATATGAAAAAACTGTTTTTT. Translated: CASSQSGDMKKLFF. The chain is built from TRBV2 and TRBJ1-4, with D possibly matching TRBD1 (5 bases). Trimming removed 5 bases at V and 9 bases at J, with 16 bases between. The germline CDR1 and CDR2 sequences are SNHLY and FYNNEI. The CDR3 runs 14 residues.

This chain connects TRBV7-2 to TRBJ2-7, with 7 bases matching TRBD1. CDR3 length equals 14 residues. Germline V gene lookup returns CDR1 SGHTA and CDR2 FQGNSA. With V trimmed by 5 bases and J by 2 bases, 6 bases remained unmatched. This chain's CDR3 is CASSPDRVPYEQYF. The CDR3 nucleotides are TGTGCCAGCAGCCCCGACAGGGTCCCCTACGAGCAGTACTTC.

The chain combines TRBV5-1 with TRBJ2-1, with 10 bases identical to TRBD2. Germline V gene sequence: CDR1 SGHRS, CDR2 YFSETQ. V was clipped by 0 bases and J by 9 bases; unmatched bases: 9. CDR3 length equals 16 residues. The CDR3 DNA reads as TGCGCCAGCAGCTTGGTAGCGGGAGGATCTTCGGGTGAGCAGTTCTTC. Residues: CASSLVAGGSSGEQFF. The variable domain in full, completed from reference TRBV5-1 and TRBJ2-1, reads KAGVTQTPRYLIKTRGQQVTLSCSPISGHRSVSWYQQTPGQGLQFLFEYFSETQRNKGNFPGRFSGRQFSNSRSEMNVSTLELGDSALYLCASSLVAGGSSGEQFFGPGTRLTVL.